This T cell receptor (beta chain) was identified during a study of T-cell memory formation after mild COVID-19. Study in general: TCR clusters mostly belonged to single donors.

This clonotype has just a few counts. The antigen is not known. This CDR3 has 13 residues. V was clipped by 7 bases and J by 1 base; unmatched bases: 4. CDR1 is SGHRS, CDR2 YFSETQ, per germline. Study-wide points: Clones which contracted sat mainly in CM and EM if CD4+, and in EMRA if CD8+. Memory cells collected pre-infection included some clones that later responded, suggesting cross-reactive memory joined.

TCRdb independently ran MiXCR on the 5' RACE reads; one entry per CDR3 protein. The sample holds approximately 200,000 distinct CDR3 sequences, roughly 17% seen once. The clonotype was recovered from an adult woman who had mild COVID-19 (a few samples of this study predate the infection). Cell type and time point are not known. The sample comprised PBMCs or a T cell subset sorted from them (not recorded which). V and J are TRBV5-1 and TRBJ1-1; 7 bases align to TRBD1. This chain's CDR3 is CASVRQGNTEAFF. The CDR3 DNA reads TGCGCCAGCGTTCGACAGGGGAACACTGAAGCTTTCTTT.